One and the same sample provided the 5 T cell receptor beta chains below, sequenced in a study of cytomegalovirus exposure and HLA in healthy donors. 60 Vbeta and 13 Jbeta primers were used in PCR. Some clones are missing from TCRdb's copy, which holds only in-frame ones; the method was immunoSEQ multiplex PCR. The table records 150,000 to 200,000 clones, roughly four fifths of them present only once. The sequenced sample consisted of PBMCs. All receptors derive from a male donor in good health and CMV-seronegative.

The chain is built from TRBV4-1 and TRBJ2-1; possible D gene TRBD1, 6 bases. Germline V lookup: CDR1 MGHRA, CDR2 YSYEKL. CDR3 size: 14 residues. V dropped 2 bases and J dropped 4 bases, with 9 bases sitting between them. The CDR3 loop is CASSQRTGYNEQFF. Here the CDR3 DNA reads TGCGCCAGCAGCCAAAGAACAGGGTACAATGAGCAGTTCTTC.

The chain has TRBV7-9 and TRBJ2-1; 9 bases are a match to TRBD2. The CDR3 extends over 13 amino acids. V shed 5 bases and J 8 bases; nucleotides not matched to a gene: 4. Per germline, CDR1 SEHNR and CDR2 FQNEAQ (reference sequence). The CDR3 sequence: CASSPVAGDEQFF. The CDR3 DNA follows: TGTGCCAGCAGCCCAGTAGCGGGAGATGAGCAGTTCTTC.

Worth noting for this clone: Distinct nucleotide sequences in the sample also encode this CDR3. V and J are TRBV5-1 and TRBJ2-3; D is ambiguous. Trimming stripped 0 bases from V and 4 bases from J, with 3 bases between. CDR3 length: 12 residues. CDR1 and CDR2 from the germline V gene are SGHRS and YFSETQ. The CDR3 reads CASSLAADTQYF. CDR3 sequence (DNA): TGCGCCAGCAGCTTGGCGGCAGATACGCAGTATTTT.

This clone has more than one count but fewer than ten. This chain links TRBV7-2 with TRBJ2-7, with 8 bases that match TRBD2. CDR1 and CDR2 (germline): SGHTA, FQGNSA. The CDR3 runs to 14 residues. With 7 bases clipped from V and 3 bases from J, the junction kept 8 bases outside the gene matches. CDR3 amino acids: CASTFTGLGYEQYF. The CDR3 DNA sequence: TGTGCCAGCACCTTCACGGGACTAGGCTACGAGCAGTACTTC.

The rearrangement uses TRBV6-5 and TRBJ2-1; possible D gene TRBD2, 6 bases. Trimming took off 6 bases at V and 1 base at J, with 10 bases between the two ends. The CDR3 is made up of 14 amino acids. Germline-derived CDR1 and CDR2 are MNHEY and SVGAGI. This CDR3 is CASSVSGSYNEQFF. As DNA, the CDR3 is TGTGCCAGCAGCGTTAGCGGTTCCTACAATGAGCAGTTCTTC.